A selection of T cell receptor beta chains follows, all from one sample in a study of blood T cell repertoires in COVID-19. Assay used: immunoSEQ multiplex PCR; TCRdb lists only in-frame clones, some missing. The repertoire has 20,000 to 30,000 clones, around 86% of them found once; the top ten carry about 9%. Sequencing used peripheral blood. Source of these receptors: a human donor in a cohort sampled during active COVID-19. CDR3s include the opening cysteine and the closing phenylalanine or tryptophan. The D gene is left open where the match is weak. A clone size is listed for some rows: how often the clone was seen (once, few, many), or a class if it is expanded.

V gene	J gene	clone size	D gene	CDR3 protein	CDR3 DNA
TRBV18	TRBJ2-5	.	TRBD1	CASSRGQGGETQYF	TGTGCCAGCTCACGAGGACAGGGAGGAGAGACCCAGTACTTC
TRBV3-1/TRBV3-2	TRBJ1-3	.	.	CASSQFRGSSGNTIYF	TGTGCCAGCAGCCAATTTAGGGGAAGCTCTGGAAACACCATATATTTT
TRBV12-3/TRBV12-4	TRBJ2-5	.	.	CASSFYRQETQYF	TGTGCCAGCAGTTTCTATCGTCAAGAGACCCAGTACTTC
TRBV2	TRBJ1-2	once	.	CASSDQFYGYTF	TGTGCCAGCAGTGACCAGTTCTATGGCTACACCTTC
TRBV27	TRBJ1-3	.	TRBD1	CASSQQGSGNTIYF	TGTGCCAGCAGTCAACAGGGGTCTGGAAACACCATATATTTT
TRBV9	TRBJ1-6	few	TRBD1	CASSASGTGHSPLHF	TGTGCCAGCAGCGCCTCCGGGACAGGCCATTCACCCCTCCACTTT
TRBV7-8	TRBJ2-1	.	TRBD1	CASSPSGQGASEQFF	TGTGCCAGCAGCCCGTCGGGACAGGGGGCATCTGAGCAGTTCTTC
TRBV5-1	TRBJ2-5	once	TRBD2	CASSALGLAGASETQYF	TGCGCCAGCAGCGCCTTAGGACTAGCGGGAGCGAGTGAGACCCAGTACTTC
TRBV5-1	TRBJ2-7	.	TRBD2	CASSLRSGGGSYEQYF	TGCGCCAGCAGCTTAAGGAGCGGGGGGGGCTCCTACGAGCAGTACTTC
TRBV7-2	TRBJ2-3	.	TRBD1	CASSPQGAADTQYF	TGTGCCAGCAGCCCGCAGGGGGCTGCAGATACGCAGTATTTT
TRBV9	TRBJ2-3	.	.	CASSVYPGTDTQYF	TGTGCCAGCAGCGTCTACCCCGGCACAGATACGCAGTATTTT
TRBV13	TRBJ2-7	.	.	CASSVQGYEQYF	TGTGCCAGCAGTGTACAGGGCTACGAGCAGTACTTC
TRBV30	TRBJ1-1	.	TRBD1	CAWSGPGTATNTEAFF	TGTGCCTGGAGTGGTCCTGGGACAGCGACGAACACTGAAGCTTTCTTT
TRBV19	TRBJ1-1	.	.	CASEEGGVNTEAFF	TGTGCCAGTGAGGAGGGGGGGGTGAACACTGAAGCTTTCTTT
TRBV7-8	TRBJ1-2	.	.	CASRLTQGGYTF	TGTGCCAGCAGGCTTACACAGGGTGGCTACACCTTC
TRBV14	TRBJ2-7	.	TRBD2	CASSQDTIIRLAGGPSYEQYF	TGTGCCAGCAGCCAAGATACCATCATTAGGCTAGCGGGAGGGCCTTCCTACGAGCAGTACTTC
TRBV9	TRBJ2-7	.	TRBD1	CASGAGGHEQYF	TGTGCCAGCGGTGCAGGGGGCCACGAGCAGTACTTC
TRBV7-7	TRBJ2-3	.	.	CASSLGLRGSTDTQYF	TGTGCCAGCAGCTTAGGATTGCGGGGTAGCACAGATACGCAGTATTTT
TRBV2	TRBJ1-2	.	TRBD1	CASSERRDRGKGYTF	TGTGCCAGCAGTGAAAGAAGGGACAGGGGTAAGGGCTACACCTTC
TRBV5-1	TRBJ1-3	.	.	CASSLEGVSGNTIYF	TGCGCCAGCAGCTTGGAAGGGGTCTCTGGAAACACCATATATTTT
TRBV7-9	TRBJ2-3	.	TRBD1	CASSHTDRGDTQYF	TGTGCCAGCAGCCATACAGACAGGGGTGATACGCAGTATTTT
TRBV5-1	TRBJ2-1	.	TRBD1	CASSLVVGTGQGSEQFF	TGCGCCAGCAGCTTGGTAGTGGGGACAGGGCAGGGGAGTGAGCAGTTCTTC
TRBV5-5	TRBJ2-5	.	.	CASRSRGTGDYTETQYF	TGTGCCAGCAGGAGCAGGGGAACTGGCGACTATACGGAGACCCAGTACTTC
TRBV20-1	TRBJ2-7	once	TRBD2	CSASLAGGPGEQYF	TGCAGTGCTAGTCTAGCGGGAGGGCCGGGCGAGCAGTACTTC
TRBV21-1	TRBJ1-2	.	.	CASSKVRGANYGYTF	TGTGCCAGCAGCAAGGTGCGGGGGGCTAACTATGGCTACACCTTC
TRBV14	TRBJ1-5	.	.	CASSLGGAQPQHF	TGTGCCAGCAGCCTGGGGGGAGCTCAGCCCCAGCATTTT
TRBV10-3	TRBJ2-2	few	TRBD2	CAISDPGLVAGELFF	TGTGCCATCAGTGACCCGGGACTAGTGGCCGGGGAGCTGTTTTTT
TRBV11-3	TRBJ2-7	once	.	CASSLRRQAAYEQYF	TGTGCCAGCAGCTTACGGCGACAGGCTGCCTACGAGCAGTACTTC
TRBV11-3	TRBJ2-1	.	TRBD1	CAATRDRASGEQFF	TGTGCCGCGACCCGGGACAGGGCCAGCGGTGAGCAGTTCTTC
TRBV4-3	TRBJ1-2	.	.	CASSQGTEANYGYTF	TGCGCCAGCAGCCAAGGGACAGAAGCTAACTATGGCTACACCTTC
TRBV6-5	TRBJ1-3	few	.	CASKPVHREGNTIYF	TGTGCCAGCAAGCCCGTCCACAGGGAAGGAAACACCATATATTTT
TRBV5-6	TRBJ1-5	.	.	CASSFSWGDNQPQHF	TGTGCCAGCAGCTTCTCATGGGGAGACAATCAGCCCCAGCATTTT
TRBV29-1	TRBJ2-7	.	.	CSVLDGGSEQYF	TGCAGCGTCTTGGACGGAGGCTCGGAGCAGTACTTC
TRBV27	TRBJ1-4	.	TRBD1	CASRRSRGTGDKLFF	TGTGCCAGCAGGCGATCTAGGGGGACAGGGGATAAACTGTTTTTT
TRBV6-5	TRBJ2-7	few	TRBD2	CASRKREGFEQYF	TGTGCCAGCAGGAAGCGGGAGGGGTTCGAGCAGTACTTC
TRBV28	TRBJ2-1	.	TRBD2	CASSTRIAGQYNEQFF	TGTGCCAGCAGCACCCGGATAGCGGGCCAATACAATGAGCAGTTCTTC
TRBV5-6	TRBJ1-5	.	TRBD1	CASSLDDPGQDLNQPQHF	TGTGCCAGCAGCTTGGACGACCCGGGACAGGATCTAAATCAGCCCCAGCATTTT
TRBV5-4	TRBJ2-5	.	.	CASSLAGRAQETQYF	TGTGCCAGCAGCTTGGCGGGAAGGGCCCAAGAGACCCAGTACTTC
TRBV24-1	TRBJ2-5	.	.	CATSDSGATAEETQYF	TGTGCCACCAGTGATTCTGGGGCCACGGCGGAAGAGACCCAGTACTTC
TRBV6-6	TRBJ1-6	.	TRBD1	CASSYYPGTGALHF	TGTGCCAGCAGCTATTACCCCGGGACAGGGGCCCTCCACTTT
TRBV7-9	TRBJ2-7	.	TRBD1	CASSLAGGQEMDF	TGTGCCAGCAGCTTAGCAGGGGGACAGGAGATGGACTTC
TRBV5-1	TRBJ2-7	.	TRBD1	CASSGRQGASYEQYF	TGCGCCAGCAGCGGGCGACAGGGGGCATCCTACGAGCAGTACTTC
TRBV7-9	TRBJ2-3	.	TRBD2	CASSLLLAGGADTQYF	TGTGCCAGCAGCTTACTACTAGCGGGAGGCGCAGATACGCAGTATTTT
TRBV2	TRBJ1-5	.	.	CASSEPAGYGTDSNQPQHF	TGTGCCAGCAGTGAACCTGCAGGCTATGGAACGGATAGCAATCAGCCCCAGCATTTT